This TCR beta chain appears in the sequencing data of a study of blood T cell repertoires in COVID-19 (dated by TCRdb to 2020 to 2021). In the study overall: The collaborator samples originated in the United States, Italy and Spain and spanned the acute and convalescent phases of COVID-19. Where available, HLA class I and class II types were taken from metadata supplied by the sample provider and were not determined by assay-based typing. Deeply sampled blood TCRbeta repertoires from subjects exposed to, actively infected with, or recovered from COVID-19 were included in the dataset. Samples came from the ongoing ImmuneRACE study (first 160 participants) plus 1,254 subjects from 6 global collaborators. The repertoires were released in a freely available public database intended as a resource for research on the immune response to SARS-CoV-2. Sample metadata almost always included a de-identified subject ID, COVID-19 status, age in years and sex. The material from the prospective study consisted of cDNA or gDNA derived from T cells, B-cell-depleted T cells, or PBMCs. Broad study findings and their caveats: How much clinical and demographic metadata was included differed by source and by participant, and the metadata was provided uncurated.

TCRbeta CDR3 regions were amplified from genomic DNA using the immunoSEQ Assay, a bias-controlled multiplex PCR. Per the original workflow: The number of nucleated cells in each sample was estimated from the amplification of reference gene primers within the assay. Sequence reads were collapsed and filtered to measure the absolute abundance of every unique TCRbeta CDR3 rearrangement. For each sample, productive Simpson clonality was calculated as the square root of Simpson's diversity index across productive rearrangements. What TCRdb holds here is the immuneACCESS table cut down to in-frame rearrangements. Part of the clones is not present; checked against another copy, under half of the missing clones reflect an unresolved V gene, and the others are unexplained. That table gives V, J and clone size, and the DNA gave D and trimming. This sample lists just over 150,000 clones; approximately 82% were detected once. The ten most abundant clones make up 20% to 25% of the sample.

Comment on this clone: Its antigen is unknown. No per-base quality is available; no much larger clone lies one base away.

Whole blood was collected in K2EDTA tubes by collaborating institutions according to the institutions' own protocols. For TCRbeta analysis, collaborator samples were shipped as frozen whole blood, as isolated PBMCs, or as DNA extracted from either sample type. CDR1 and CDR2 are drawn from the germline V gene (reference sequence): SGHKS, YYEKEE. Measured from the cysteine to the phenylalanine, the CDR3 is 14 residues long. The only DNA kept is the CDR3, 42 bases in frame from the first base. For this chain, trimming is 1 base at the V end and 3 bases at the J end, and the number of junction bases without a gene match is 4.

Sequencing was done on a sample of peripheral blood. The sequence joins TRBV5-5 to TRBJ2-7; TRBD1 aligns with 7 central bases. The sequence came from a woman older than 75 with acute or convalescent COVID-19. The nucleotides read TGTGCCAGCAGCTTGTCCCAGGGGGACTACGAGCAGTACTTC. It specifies CASSLSQGDYEQYF.